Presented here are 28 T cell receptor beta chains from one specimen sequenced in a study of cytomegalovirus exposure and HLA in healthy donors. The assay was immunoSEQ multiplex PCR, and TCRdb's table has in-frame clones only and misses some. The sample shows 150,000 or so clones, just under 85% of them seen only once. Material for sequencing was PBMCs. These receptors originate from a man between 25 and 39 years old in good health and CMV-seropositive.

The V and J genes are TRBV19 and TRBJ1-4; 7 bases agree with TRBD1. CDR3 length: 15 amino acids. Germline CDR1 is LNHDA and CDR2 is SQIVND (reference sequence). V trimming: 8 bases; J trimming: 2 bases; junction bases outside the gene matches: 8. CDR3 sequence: CASQTRGWTNEKLFF. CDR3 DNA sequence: TGTGCCAGTCAAACCAGGGGGTGGACTAATGAAAAACTGTTTTTT. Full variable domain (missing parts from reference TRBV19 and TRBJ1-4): DGGITQSPKYLFRKEGQNVTLSCEQNLNHDAMYWYRQDPGQGLRLIYYSQIVNDFQKGDIAEGYSVSREKKESFPLTVTSAQKNPTAFYLCASQTRGWTNEKLFFGSGTQLSVL.

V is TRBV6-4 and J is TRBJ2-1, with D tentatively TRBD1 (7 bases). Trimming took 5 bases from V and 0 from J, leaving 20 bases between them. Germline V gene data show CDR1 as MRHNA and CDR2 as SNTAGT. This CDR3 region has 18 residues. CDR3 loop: CASSQDFRRDSSYNEQFF. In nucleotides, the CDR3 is TGTGCCAGCAGTCAAGATTTTCGGCGGGACAGCTCCTACAATGAGCAGTTCTTC.

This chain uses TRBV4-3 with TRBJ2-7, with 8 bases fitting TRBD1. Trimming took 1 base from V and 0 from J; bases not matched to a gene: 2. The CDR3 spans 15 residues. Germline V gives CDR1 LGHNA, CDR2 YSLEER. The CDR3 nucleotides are TGCGCCAGCAGCCAAGGGGACAGGAGCTCCTACGAGCAGTACTTC. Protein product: CASSQGDRSSYEQYF.

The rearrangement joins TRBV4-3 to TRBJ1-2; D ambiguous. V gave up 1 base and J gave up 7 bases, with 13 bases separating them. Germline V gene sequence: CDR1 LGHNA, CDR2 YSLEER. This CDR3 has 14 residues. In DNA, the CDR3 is TGCGCCAGCAGCCAAGTTTCCCAGGAGGGTGGCTACACCTTC. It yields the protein CASSQVSQEGGYTF.

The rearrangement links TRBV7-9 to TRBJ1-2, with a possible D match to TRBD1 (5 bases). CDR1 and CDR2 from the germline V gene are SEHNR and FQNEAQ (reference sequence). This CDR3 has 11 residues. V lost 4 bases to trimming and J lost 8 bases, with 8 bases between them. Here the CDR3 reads CASSSGIGYTF. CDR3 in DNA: TGTGCCAGCAGCTCAGGGATAGGCTACACCTTC.

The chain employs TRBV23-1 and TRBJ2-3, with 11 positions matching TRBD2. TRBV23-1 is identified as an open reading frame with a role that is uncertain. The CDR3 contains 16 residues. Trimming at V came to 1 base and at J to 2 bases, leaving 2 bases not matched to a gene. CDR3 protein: CASSQYSGGATDTQYF. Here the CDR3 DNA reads TGCGCCAGCAGTCAATATAGCGGGGGGGCCACAGATACGCAGTATTTT.

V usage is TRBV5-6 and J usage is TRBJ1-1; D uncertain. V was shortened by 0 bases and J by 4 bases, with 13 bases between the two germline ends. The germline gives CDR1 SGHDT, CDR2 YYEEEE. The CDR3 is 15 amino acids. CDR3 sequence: CASSLEVYRGTEAFF. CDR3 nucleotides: TGTGCCAGCAGCTTGGAGGTATACCGGGGCACTGAAGCTTTCTTT.

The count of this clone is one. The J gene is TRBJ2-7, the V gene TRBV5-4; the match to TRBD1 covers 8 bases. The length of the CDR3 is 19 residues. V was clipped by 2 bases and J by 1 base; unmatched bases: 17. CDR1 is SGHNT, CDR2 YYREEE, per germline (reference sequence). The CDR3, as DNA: TGTGCCAGCAGCTTTGGACAGGGTGAGGCCAGGGAGCTTTCCTACGAGCAGTACTTC. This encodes CASSFGQGEARELSYEQYF.

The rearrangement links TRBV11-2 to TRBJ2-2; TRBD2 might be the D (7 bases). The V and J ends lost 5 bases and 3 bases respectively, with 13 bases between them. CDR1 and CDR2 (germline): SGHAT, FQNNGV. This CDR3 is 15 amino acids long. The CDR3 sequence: CASSGGATYTGELFF. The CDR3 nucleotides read TGTGCCAGCAGCGGGGGGGCCACATACACCGGGGAGCTGTTTTTT.

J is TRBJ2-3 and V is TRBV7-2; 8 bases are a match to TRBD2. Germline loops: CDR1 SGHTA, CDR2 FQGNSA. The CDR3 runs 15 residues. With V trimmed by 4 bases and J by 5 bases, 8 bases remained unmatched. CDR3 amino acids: CASSYSAGVGDTQYF. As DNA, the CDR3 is TGTGCCAGCAGCTACTCAGCGGGGGTTGGAGATACGCAGTATTTT.

For the CDR3, the DNA is TGTGCCAGCAGCGGACGACTAGCGGGGCAAGAGACCCAGTACTTC. Translating it yields CASSGRLAGQETQYF. The V and J genes are TRBV5-4 and TRBJ2-5; 11 bases agree with TRBD2. Germline V lookup: CDR1 SGHNT, CDR2 YYREEE (reference sequence). V was pared by 4 bases and J by 2 bases, with 4 bases of the junction left unmatched. CDR3 length: 15 residues.

CDR3 in DNA: TGTGCCAGCAGCTCGGGACAGCCTGGTACCGGGGAGCTGTTTTTT. Translation: CASSSGQPGTGELFF. V gene TRBV5-4 combines with J gene TRBJ2-2; 7 positions agree with TRBD1. This CDR3 comprises 15 residues. The ends lost 3 bases at V and 5 bases at J; junction bases unmatched: 7. CDR1 is SGHNT, CDR2 YYREEE, per germline (reference sequence).

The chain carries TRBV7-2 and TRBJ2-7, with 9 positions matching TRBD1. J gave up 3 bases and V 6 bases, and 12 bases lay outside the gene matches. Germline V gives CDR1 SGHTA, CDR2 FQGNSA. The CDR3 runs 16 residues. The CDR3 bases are TGTGCCAGCAGAGGACTAAAGGGACAGGGTTTCTACGAGCAGTACTTC. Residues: CASRGLKGQGFYEQYF.

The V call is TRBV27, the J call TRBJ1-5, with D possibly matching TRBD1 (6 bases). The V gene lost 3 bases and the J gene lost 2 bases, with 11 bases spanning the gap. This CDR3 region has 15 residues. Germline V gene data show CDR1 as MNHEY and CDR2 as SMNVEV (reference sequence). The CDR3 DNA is TGTGCCAGCAGTTTTTCGGCAGGGGGCAATCAGCCCCAGCATTTT. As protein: CASSFSAGGNQPQHF.

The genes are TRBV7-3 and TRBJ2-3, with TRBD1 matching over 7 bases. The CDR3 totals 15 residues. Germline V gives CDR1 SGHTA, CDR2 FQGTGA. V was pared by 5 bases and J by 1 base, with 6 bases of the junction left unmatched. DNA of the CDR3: TGTGCCAGCAGCGTAGCCGGGACAGGCACAGATACGCAGTATTTT. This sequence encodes CASSVAGTGTDTQYF.

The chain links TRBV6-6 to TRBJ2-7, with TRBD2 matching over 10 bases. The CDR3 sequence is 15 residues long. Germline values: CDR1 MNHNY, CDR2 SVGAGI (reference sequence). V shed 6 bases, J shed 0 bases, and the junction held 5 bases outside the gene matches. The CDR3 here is CASRGPSGGSYEQYF. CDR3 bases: TGTGCCAGCAGGGGACCTAGCGGGGGCTCCTACGAGCAGTACTTC.

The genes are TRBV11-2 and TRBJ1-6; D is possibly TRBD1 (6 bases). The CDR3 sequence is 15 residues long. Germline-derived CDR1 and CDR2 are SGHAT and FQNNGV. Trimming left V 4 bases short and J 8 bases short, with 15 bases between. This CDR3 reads CASSSRSAGDSPLHF. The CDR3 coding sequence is TGTGCCAGCAGCTCCAGATCAGCAGGGGATTCACCCCTCCACTTT.

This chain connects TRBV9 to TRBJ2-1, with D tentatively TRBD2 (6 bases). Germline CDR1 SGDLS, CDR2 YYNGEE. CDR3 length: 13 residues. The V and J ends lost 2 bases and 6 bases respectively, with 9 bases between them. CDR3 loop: CASSVVGLNEQFF. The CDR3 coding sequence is TGTGCCAGCAGCGTGGTGGGACTCAATGAGCAGTTCTTC.

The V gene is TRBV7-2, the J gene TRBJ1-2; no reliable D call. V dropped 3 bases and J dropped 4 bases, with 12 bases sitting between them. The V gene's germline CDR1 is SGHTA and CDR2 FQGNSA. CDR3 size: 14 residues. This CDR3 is CASSLFREGYGYTF. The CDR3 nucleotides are TGTGCCAGCAGCTTGTTCCGCGAGGGCTATGGCTACACCTTC.

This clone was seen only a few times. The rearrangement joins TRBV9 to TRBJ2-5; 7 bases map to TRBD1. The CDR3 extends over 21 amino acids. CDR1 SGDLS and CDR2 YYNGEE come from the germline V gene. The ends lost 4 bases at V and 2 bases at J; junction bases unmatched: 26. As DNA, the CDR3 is TGTGCCAGCAGCCTCGAAAGGCTAGGGGACAGAAAAATAGCTTTACAAGAGACCCAGTACTTC. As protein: CASSLERLGDRKIALQETQYF.

CDR3 DNA sequence: TGTGCCAGCAGGGTAGCGGGGTCTGACAATGAGCAGTTCTTC. It is translated as CASRVAGSDNEQFF. The chain has TRBV6-5 and TRBJ2-1; 8 bases agree with TRBD2. The CDR3 spans 14 residues. The germline V gene encodes CDR1 MNHEY and CDR2 SVGAGI. The V gene end was trimmed by 6 bases and the J gene end by 5 bases; junction bases not matched to a gene: 6.

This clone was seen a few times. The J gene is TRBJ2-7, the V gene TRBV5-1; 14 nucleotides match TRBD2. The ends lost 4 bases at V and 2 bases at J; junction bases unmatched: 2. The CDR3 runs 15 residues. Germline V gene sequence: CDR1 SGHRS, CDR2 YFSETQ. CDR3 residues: CASSRTSGGPYEQYF. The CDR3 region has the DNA TGCGCCAGCAGCCGGACTAGCGGGGGGCCCTACGAGCAGTACTTC. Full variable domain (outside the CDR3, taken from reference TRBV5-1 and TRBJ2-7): KAGVTQTPRYLIKTRGQQVTLSCSPISGHRSVSWYQQTPGQGLQFLFEYFSETQRNKGNFPGRFSGRQFSNSRSEMNVSTLELGDSALYLCASSRTSGGPYEQYFGPGTRLTVT.

Here the CDR3 reads CASSYSWDRGRTQYF. The CDR3 DNA sequence: TGTGCCAGCAGTTACTCGTGGGACAGGGGGCGAACGCAGTATTTT. The chain recombines TRBV6-5 with TRBJ2-3, with 12 bases aligning to TRBD1. This CDR3 spans 15 amino acids. CDR1 is MNHEY and CDR2 is SVGAGI in the germline V gene. The ends lost 0 bases at V and 9 bases at J; junction bases unmatched: 4.

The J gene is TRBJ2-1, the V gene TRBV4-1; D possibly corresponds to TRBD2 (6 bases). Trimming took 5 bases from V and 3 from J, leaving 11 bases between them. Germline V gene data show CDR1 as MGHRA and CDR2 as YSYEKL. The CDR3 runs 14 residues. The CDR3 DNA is TGCGCCAGCAGCTGGGGGGAGGTCTACAATGAGCAGTTCTTC. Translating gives CASSWGEVYNEQFF.

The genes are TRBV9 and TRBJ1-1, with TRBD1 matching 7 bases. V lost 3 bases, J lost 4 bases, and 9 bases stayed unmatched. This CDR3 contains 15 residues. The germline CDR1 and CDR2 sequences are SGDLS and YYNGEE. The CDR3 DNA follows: TGTGCCAGCAGCGAGAGGGGGCGCGGAGGCACTGAAGCTTTCTTT. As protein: CASSERGRGGTEAFF.

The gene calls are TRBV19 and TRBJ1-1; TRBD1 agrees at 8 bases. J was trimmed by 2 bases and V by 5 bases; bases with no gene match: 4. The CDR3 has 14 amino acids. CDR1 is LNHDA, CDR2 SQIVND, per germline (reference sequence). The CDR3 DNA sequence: TGTGCCAGTAGTCGGGGGACAGGTAACACTGAAGCTTTCTTT. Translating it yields CASSRGTGNTEAFF.

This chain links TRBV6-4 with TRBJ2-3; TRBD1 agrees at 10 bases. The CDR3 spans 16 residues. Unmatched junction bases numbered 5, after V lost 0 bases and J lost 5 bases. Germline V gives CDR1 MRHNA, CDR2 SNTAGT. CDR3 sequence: CASSDSLTGGLDTQYF. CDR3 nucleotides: TGTGCCAGCAGTGACTCCTTGACAGGGGGCTTAGATACGCAGTATTTT.

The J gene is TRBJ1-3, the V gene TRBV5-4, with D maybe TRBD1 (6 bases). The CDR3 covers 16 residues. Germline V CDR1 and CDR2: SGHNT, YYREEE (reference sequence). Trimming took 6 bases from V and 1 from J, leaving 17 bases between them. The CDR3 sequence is CASTKRGNPSGNTIYF. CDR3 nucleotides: TGTGCCAGCACTAAAAGGGGGAATCCATCTGGAAACACCATATATTTT.